Included here is one TCR beta chain sequence, with context. Original handling: Nucleated cell number was recorded as an estimate derived from reference gene primer amplification. Profiled with immunoSEQ multiplex PCR; TCRdb holds only in-frame clones, not every one. The V and J calls and clone size were taken over from that table, and D and trimming were inferred from the DNA. The table lists around 160,000 clones, 84% of them singletons. The CDR3 sequence is 12 residues long. Germline V gene sequence: CDR1 MNHEY, CDR2 SMNVEV (reference sequence). Trimming at V came to 7 bases and at J to 9 bases, leaving 5 bases not matched to a gene. The data derive from a study of blood T cell repertoires in COVID-19. In the study overall: Sources were T cells, B-cell-depleted T cells, or PBMCs; the material itself was cDNA or gDNA.

Clinical history reported by participants formed the basis on which cohorts were assigned. Exposed volunteers were people who met a COVID-19 case within 2 weeks before study entry. The genes are TRBV27 and TRBJ2-3; 9 bases map to TRBD1. The sample was PBMCs or T cells enriched from blood (not recorded which). This clonotype was sampled from a woman aged 50 to 65 who had been exposed to COVID-19. CDR3 region: CASKRDRATQYF. CDR3 DNA: TGTGCCAGCAAAAGGGACAGGGCGACGCAGTATTTT.